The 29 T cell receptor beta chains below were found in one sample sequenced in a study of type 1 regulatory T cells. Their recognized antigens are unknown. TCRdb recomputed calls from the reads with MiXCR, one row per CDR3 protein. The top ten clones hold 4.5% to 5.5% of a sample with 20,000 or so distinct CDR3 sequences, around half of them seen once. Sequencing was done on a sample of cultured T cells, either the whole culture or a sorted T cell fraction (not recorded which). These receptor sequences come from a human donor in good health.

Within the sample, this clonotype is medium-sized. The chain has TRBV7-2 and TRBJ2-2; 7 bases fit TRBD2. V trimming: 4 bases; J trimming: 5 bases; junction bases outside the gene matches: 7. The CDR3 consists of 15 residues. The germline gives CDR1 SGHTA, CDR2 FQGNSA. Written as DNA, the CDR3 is TGTGCCAGCAGCTCCACCCGACTAGCAACCGGGGAGCTGTTTTTT. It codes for CASSSTRLATGELFF. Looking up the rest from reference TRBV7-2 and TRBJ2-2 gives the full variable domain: GAGVSQSPSNKVTEKGKDVELRCDPISGHTALYWYRQSLGQGLEFLIYFQGNSAPDKSGLPSDRFSAERTGGSVSTLTIQRTQQEDSAVYLCASSSTRLATGELFFGEGSRLTVL.

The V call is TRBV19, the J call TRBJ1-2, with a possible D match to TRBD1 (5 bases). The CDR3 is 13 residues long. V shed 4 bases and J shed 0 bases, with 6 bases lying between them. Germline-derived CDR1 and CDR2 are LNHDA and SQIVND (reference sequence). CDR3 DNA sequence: TGTGCCAGTAGTAGGGGACCTAACTATGGCTACACCTTC. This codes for CASSRGPNYGYTF.

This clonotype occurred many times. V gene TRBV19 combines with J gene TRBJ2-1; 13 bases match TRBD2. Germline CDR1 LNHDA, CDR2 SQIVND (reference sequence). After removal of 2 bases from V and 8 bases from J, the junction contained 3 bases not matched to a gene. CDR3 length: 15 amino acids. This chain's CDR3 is CASSITSGGAYEQFF. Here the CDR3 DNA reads TGTGCCAGTAGTATAACTAGCGGGGGGGCCTATGAGCAGTTCTTC.

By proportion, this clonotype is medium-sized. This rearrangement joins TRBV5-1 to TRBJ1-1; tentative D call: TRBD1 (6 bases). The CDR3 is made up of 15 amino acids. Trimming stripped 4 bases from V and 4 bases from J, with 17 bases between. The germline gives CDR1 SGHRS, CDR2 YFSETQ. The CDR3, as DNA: TGCGCCAGCAGCAGCCCCCCAGGGGTCGGCACTGAAGCTTTCTTT. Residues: CASSSPPGVGTEAFF.

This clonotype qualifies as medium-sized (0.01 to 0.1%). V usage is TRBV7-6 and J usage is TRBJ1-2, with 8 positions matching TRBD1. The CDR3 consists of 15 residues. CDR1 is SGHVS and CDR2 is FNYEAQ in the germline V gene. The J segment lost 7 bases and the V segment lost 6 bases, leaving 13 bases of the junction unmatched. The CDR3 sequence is CASSLSARGLGGYTF. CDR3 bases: TGTGCCAGCAGTCTGTCGGCCAGGGGGCTCGGTGGCTACACCTTC. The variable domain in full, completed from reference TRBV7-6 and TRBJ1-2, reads GAGVSQSPRYKVTKRGQDVALRCDPISGHVSLYWYRQALGQGPEFLTYFNYEAQQDKSGLPNDRFSAERPEGSISTLTIQRTEQRDSAMYRCASSLSARGLGGYTFGSGTRLTVV.

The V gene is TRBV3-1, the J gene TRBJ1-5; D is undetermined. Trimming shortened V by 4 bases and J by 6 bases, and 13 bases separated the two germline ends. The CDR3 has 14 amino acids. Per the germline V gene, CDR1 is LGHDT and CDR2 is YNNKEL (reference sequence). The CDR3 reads CASSLSGSSQPQHF. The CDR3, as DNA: TGTGCCAGCAGCCTTTCAGGTTCCAGTCAGCCCCAGCATTTT. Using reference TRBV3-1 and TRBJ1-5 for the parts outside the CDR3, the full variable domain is DTAVSQTPKYLVTQMGNDKSIKCEQNLGHDTMYWYKQDSKKFLKIMFSYNNKELIINETVPNRFSPKSPDKAHLNLHINSLELGDSAVYFCASSLSGSSQPQHFGDGTRLSIL.

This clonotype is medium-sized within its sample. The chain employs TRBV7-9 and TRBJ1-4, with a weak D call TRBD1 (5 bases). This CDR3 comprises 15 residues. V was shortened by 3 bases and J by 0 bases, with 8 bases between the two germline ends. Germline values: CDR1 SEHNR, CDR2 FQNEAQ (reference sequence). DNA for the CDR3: TGTGCCAGCAGCTTCGGACAAGCAACTAATGAAAAACTGTTTTTT. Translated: CASSFGQATNEKLFF.

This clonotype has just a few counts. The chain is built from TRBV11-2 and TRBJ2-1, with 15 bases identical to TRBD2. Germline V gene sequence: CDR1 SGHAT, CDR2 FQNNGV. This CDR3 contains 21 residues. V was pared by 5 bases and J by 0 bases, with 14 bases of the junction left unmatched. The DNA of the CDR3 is TGTGCCAGCAGCCCGAAAAGGACTAGCGGGGGGGGGCAGAGCTCCTACAATGAGCAGTTCTTC. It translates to CASSPKRTSGGGQSSYNEQFF.

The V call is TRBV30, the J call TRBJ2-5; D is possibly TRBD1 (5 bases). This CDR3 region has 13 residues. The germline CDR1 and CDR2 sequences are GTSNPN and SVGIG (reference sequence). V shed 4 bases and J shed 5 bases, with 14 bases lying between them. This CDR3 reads CAWKAGLGETQYF. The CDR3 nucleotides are TGTGCCTGGAAGGCAGGGCTTGGGGAGACCCAGTACTTC. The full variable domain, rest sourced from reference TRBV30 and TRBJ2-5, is SQTIHQWPATLVQPVGSPLSLECTVEGTSNPNLYWYRQAAGRGLQLLFYSVGIGQISSEVPQNLSASRPQDRQFILSSKKLLLSDSGFYLCAWKAGLGETQYFGPGTRLLVL.

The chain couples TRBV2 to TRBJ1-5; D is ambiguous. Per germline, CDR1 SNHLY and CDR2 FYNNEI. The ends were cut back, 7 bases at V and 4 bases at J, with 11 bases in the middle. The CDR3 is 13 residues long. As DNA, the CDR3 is TGTGCCAGCAATTTAGTCCGGAATCAGCCCCAGCATTTT. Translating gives CASNLVRNQPQHF.

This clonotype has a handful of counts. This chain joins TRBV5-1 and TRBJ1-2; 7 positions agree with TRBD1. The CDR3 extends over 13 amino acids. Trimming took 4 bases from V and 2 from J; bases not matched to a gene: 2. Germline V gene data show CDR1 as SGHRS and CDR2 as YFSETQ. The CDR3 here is CASSPGQNYGYTF. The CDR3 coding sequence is TGCGCCAGCAGCCCGGGACAGAACTATGGCTACACCTTC.

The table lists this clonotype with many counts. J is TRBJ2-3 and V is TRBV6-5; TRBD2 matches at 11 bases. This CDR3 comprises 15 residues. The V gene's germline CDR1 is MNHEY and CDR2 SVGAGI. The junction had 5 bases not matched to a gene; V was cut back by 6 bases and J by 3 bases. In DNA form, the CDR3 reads TGTGCCAGCAGATACGGGACTAGCGGTACAGATACGCAGTATTTT. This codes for CASRYGTSGTDTQYF.

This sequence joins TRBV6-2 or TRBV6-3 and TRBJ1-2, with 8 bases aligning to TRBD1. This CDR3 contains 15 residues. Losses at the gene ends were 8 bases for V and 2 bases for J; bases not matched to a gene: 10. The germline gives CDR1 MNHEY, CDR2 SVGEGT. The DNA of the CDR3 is TGTGCCAGCTCCCACGGGGACAGGCCAAACTATGGCTACACCTTC. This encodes CASSHGDRPNYGYTF.

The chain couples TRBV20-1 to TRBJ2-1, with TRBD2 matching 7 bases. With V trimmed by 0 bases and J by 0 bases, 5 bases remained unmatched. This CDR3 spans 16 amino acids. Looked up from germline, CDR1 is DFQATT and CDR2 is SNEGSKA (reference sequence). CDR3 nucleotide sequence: TGCAGTGCTAGAGATTCCGGGGACTACTCCTACAATGAGCAGTTCTTC. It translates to CSARDSGDYSYNEQFF.

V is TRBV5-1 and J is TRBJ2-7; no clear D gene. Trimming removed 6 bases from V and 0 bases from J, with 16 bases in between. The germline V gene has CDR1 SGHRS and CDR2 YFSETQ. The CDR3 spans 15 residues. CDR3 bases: TGCGCCAGCAAGTTGGCGGCAGGCCACTCCTACGAGCAGTACTTC. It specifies CASKLAAGHSYEQYF.

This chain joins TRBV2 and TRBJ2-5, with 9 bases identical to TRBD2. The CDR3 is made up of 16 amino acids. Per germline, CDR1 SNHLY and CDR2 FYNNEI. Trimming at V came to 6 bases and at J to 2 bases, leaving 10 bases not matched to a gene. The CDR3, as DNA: TGTGCCAGCAGATTAGGACTAGCGAGGGGTCAAGAGACCCAGTACTTC. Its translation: CASRLGLARGQETQYF.

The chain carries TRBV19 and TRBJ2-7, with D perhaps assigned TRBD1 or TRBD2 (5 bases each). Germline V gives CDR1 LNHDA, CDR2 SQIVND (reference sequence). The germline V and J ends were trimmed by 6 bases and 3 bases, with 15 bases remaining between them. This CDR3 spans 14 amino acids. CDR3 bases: TGTGCCAGTAGCCGAGGGGTTTCCCTCTACGAGCAGTACTTC. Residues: CASSRGVSLYEQYF. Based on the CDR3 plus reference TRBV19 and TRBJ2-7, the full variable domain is DGGITQSPKYLFRKEGQNVTLSCEQNLNHDAMYWYRQDPGQGLRLIYYSQIVNDFQKGDIAEGYSVSREKKESFPLTVTSAQKNPTAFYLCASSRGVSLYEQYFGPGTRLTVT.

CDR3 protein: CASSPGGQVKSYEQYF. The CDR3 DNA reads TGTGCCAGCAGCCCAGGGGGACAGGTTAAGAGCTACGAGCAGTACTTC. The V and J genes are TRBV7-2 and TRBJ2-7, with 8 bases lining up with TRBD1. After removal of 5 bases from V and 3 bases from J, the junction contained 12 bases not matched to a gene. Germline V CDR1 and CDR2: SGHTA, FQGNSA. This CDR3 contains 16 residues.

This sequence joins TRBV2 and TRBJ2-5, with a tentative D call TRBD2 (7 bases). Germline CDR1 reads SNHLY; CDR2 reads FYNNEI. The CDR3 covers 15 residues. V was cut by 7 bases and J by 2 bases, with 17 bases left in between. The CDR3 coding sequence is TGTGCCAGCACCGGGATCGGGGGGCCTCAAGAGACCCAGTACTTC. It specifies CASTGIGGPQETQYF.

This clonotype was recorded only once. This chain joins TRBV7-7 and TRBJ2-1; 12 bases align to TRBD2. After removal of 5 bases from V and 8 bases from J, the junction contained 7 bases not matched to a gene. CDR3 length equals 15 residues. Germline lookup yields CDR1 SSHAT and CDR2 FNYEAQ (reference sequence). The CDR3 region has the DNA TGTGCCAGCAGCCCCGGACTAGCGGGGCTCTATGAGCAGTTCTTC. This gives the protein CASSPGLAGLYEQFF.

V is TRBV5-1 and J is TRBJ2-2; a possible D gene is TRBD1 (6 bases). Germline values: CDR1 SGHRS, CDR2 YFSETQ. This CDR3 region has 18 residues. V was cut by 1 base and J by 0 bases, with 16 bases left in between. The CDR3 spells CASSLWGPGSSNTGELFF. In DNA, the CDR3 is TGCGCCAGCAGCTTGTGGGGGCCTGGGAGCTCGAACACCGGGGAGCTGTTTTTT.

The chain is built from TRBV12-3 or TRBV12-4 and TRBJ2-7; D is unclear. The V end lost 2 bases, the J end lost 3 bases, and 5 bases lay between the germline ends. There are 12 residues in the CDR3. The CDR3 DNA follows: TGTGCCAGCAGTTTATGGCACTACGAGCAGTACTTC. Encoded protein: CASSLWHYEQYF.

The CDR3 spells CSVEGGLHTDTQYF. In nucleotides, the CDR3 is TGCAGCGTTGAGGGGGGATTACACACAGATACGCAGTATTTT. The chain has TRBV29-1 and TRBJ2-3; possible D gene TRBD2, 6 bases. In germline, CDR1 is SQVTM, CDR2 ANQGSEA. The CDR3 has 14 amino acids. Trimming stripped 3 bases from V and 2 bases from J, with 12 bases between.

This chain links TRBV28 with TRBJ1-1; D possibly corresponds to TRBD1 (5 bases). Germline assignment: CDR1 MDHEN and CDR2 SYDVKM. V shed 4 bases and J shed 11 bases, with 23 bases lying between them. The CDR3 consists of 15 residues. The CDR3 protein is CASSSGVGSEGRAFF. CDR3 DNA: TGTGCCAGCAGTTCCGGGGTGGGGTCCGAGGGGCGCGCTTTCTTT.

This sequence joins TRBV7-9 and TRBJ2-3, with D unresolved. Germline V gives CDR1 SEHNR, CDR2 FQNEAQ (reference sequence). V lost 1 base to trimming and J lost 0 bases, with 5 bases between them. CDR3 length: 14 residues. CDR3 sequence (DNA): TGTGCCAGCAGCTTAGACGGAAGCACAGATACGCAGTATTTT. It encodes CASSLDGSTDTQYF.

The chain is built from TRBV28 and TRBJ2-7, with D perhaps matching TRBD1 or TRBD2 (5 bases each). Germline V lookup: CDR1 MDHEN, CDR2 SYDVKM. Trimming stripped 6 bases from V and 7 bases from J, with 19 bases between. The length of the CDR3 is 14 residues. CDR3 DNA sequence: TGTGCCAGCAGCCTTGGGACCGTTGTGCGGGAGCAGTACTTC. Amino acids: CASSLGTVVREQYF.

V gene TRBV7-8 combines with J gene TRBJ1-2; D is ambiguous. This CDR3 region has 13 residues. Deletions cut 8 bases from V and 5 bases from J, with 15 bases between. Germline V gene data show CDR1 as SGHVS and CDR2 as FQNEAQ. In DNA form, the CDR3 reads TGTGCCAGCGCCTCCGGACCTCAATATGGCTACACCTTC. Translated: CASASGPQYGYTF.

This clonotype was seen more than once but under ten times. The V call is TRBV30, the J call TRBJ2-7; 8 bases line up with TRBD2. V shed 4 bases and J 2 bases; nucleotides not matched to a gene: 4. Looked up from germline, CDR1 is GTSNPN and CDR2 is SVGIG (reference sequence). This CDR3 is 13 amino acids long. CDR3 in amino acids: CAWNRRGAYEQYF. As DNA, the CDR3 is TGTGCCTGGAACCGGCGGGGGGCCTACGAGCAGTACTTC.

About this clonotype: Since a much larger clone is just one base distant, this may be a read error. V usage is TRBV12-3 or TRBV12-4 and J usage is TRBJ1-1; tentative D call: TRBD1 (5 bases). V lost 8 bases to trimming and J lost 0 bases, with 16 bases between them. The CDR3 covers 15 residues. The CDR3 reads CASGLPGPLNTEAFF. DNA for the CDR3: TGTGCCAGCGGTCTCCCGGGACCGCTGAACACTGAAGCTTTCTTT.